Each of the 14 T cell receptor beta chains below was sequenced from the same sample in a study of T cells in Graves' hyperthyroidism and ophthalmopathy. Template material for amplifying TCR beta CDR3 regions consisted of RNA transcripts. Using the HTBI primer set, a first-round RT-PCR was run on the TCR CDR3. Each CDR3 protein is one row after TCRdb ran MiXCR on the multiplex PCR reads. Of approximately 330,000 distinct CDR3 sequences listed, roughly 13% are singletons. Input material: blood. These receptors came from a woman aged 35 to 49 with Graves' ophthalmopathy.

This clonotype was observed a handful of times. The chain recombines TRBV29-1 with TRBJ2-7, with D perhaps given as TRBD1 or TRBD2 (7 bases each). The V gene's germline CDR1 is SQVTM and CDR2 ANQGSEA. Trimming stripped 6 bases from V and 4 bases from J, with 16 bases between. The CDR3 spans 13 residues. CDR3 coding DNA: TGCAGCGTCACCCCAGGGGGGGGTTACGAGCAGTACTTC. This gives the protein CSVTPGGGYEQYF.

The gene calls are TRBV30 and TRBJ2-5; 10 bases fit TRBD2. Germline CDR1 is GTSNPN and CDR2 is SVGIG (reference sequence). There are 16 residues in the CDR3. With 5 bases clipped from V and 5 bases from J, the junction kept 14 bases outside the gene matches. The CDR3 is CAWDRGAGGPRETQYF. The CDR3 DNA reads TGTGCCTGGGATCGGGGAGCGGGAGGGCCGCGGGAGACCCAGTACTTC. Supplemented by reference TRBV30 and TRBJ2-5, the full variable domain reads SQTIHQWPATLVQPVGSPLSLECTVEGTSNPNLYWYRQAAGRGLQLLFYSVGIGQISSEVPQNLSASRPQDRQFILSSKKLLLSDSGFYLCAWDRGAGGPRETQYFGPGTRLLVL.

This clonotype was observed at least ten times. The chain employs TRBV5-1 and TRBJ2-3; D remains unclear. Trimming pared 0 bases from V and 2 bases from J, leaving 10 bases between. CDR1 is SGHRS and CDR2 is YFSETQ in the germline V gene. CDR3 length: 15 amino acids. The CDR3 loop reads CASSLVGQHTDTQYF. The CDR3, as DNA: TGCGCCAGCAGCTTGGTTGGGCAGCACACAGATACGCAGTATTTT. Combining the CDR3 with reference TRBV5-1 and TRBJ2-3 gives the whole variable domain KAGVTQTPRYLIKTRGQQVTLSCSPISGHRSVSWYQQTPGQGLQFLFEYFSETQRNKGNFPGRFSGRQFSNSRSEMNVSTLELGDSALYLCASSLVGQHTDTQYFGPGTRLTVL.

The V gene is TRBV6-5, the J gene TRBJ1-4; D ambiguous. Trimming cost V 2 bases and J 12 bases, with 13 bases left between them. This CDR3 region has 13 residues. Germline V lookup: CDR1 MNHEY, CDR2 SVGAGI. CDR3 DNA sequence: TGTGCCAGCAGTTACGAGGCGGGATTGGAACTGTTTTTT. Amino acids: CASSYEAGLELFF.

This clonotype was detected only a few times. CDR3 nucleotide sequence: TGCGCCAGCAGCCCCTTGGGGACCTCCTACGAGCAGTACTTC. Translating gives CASSPLGTSYEQYF. The rearrangement joins TRBV5-1 to TRBJ2-7; D possibly matches TRBD1 or TRBD2 (5 bases each). The CDR3 is 14 amino acids. Trimming took 4 bases from V and 0 from J, leaving 11 bases between them. CDR1 SGHRS and CDR2 YFSETQ come from the germline V gene.

This chain connects TRBV27 to TRBJ1-2; TRBD1 might be the D (6 bases). Germline-derived CDR1 and CDR2 are MNHEY and SMNVEV (reference sequence). The CDR3 spans 14 residues. Trimming cost V 3 bases and J 2 bases, with 10 bases left between them. CDR3 protein: CASSLSTGNYGYTF. The CDR3 DNA is TGTGCCAGCAGTTTGTCGACAGGCAACTATGGCTACACCTTC.

Comments on this clonotype: This may be a read error, as it is one base from a much larger clone. This rearrangement joins TRBV7-9 to TRBJ2-5; 8 positions agree with TRBD1. CDR1 is SEHNR, CDR2 FQNEAQ, per germline (reference sequence). CDR3 length equals 14 residues. Here the CDR3 reads CGSSLVGTGETQYF. Here the CDR3 DNA reads TGTGGCAGCAGCTTAGTCGGGACAGGAGAGACCCAGTACTTC.

There are many counts of this clonotype. The genes are TRBV6-1 and TRBJ2-5, with 9 bases that match TRBD2. The ends lost 6 bases at V and 0 bases at J; junction bases unmatched: 5. The CDR3 is 15 residues long. CDR1 is MNHNS, CDR2 SASEGT, per germline. The CDR3 DNA follows: TGTGCCAGCAGATTAGCGGGAGCGGACCAAGAGACCCAGTACTTC. Translated, it gives CASRLAGADQETQYF.

Regarding this clonotype: Being one base from a much bigger clone, this may be a read error. This chain links TRBV2 with TRBJ2-3; 11 positions agree with TRBD1. The trim removed 7 bases at V and 3 bases at J, leaving 3 bases unmatched. Germline V CDR1 and CDR2: SNHLY, FYNNEI. This CDR3 has 14 residues. CDR3 region: CASNRDRGTDTQYF. The CDR3 coding sequence is TGTGCCAGCAACCGGGACAGGGGGACAGATACGCAGTATTTT.

The table lists this clonotype with many counts. V and J are TRBV2 and TRBJ1-5; 7 bases match TRBD1. There are 15 residues in the CDR3. The J segment lost 2 bases and the V segment lost 6 bases, leaving 7 bases of the junction unmatched. Germline V gene lookup returns CDR1 SNHLY and CDR2 FYNNEI. The CDR3 here is CASSAQGVGNQPQHF. CDR3 bases: TGTGCCAGCAGCGCCCAGGGGGTTGGCAATCAGCCCCAGCATTTT.

V is TRBV25-1 and J is TRBJ2-1; 7 bases are shared with TRBD2. Per the germline V gene, CDR1 is MGHDK and CDR2 is SYGVNS. This CDR3 comprises 14 residues. Trimming cost V 3 bases and J 7 bases; bases outside gene matches: 6. The CDR3, as DNA: TGTGCCAGCAGTGACCACAAGGGAGGGAATGAGCAGTTCTTC. Its translation: CASSDHKGGNEQFF.

This clonotype showed up many times. The CDR3 loop reads CASSIGQGENTEAFF. CDR3 coding DNA: TGTGCCAGTAGTATAGGACAGGGAGAAAACACTGAAGCTTTCTTT. The chain is built from TRBV19 and TRBJ1-1, with TRBD1 identical over 7 bases. The CDR3 loop spans 15 amino acids. The junction had 4 bases not matched to a gene; V was cut back by 1 base and J by 2 bases. Germline V gene lookup returns CDR1 LNHDA and CDR2 SQIVND (reference sequence).

The rearrangement uses TRBV4-1 and TRBJ2-1, with a weak D call TRBD2 (6 bases). The CDR3 is made up of 15 amino acids. The V and J ends lost 3 bases and 7 bases respectively, with 16 bases between them. Germline CDR1 is MGHRA and CDR2 is YSYEKL. CDR3 in DNA: TGCGCCAGCAGCCACATGGGGCCCCGGGGGAATGAGCAGTTCTTC. This encodes CASSHMGPRGNEQFF.

The chain has TRBV19 and TRBJ1-1, with 8 positions matching TRBD1. Germline trimming cut 6 bases from V and 6 bases from J; bases unmatched to any gene: 12. CDR1 and CDR2 from the germline V gene are LNHDA and SQIVND (reference sequence). The length of the CDR3 is 15 residues. DNA of the CDR3: TGTGCCAGTAGCAATACCCGGACAGGGTCTTCTGAAGCTTTCTTT. Protein sequence: CASSNTRTGSSEAFF.